This paragraph reports one T cell receptor (beta chain). The antigen is undetermined. The data were taken from a study of T cell responses to AZD1222 COVID-19 vaccine. Study context: Pooled samples include second doses given at about 4 or 12 weeks.

Here immunoSEQ multiplex PCR was the method, and the copy in TCRdb shows in-frame clones only, minus some. Of some 150,000 clones listed, around 92% are singletons. Notes on the study in general: Seropositivity was recorded at baseline in only 6 or 7 AZD1222 recipients. Donors were chiefly white British, with a greater number of females, and clonal diversity was perhaps underestimated.

Between the trimmed V and J ends, which lost 1 base and 1 base, there was a span of 7 bases. CDR1 SNHLY and CDR2 FYNNEI come from the germline V gene. The CDR3 runs to 14 residues. This chain joins TRBV2 and TRBJ1-1; D unresolved. Here the sequenced sample was peripheral blood, taken on day 0 of AZD1222 vaccination. The TCR was taken from an adult in good health. The CDR3 bases are TGTGCCAGCAGTGAAGAGAGTGGGAACACTGAAGCTTTCTTT. This sequence encodes CASSEESGNTEAFF. The complete variable domain, with remaining parts taken from reference TRBV2 and TRBJ1-1, reads EPEVTQTPSHQVTQMGQEVILRCVPISNHLYFYWYRQILGQKVEFLVSFYNNEISEKSEIFDDQFSVERPDGSNFTLKIRSTKLEDSAMYFCASSEESGNTEAFFGQGTRLTVV.